This T cell receptor beta chain was profiled in a study of blood T cell repertoires in COVID-19. Study as a whole: PBMCs, B-cell-depleted T cells, or T cells provided the cDNA or gDNA that made up the material.

Those enrolled in Seattle joined during active infection and were followed longitudinally afterward. Per the original methods: By means of reference gene primer amplification, nucleated cell counts were estimated. Assay: immunoSEQ multiplex PCR; the TCRdb copy retains only in-frame clones and omits some. The DNA gave D and trimming, while V, J and clone size come from that table. The table has approximately 200,000 clones, 75% to 85% seen once. The CDR3 is 17 amino acids. Germline loops: CDR1 SGHRS, CDR2 YFSETQ. The germline V and J ends were trimmed by 0 bases and 0 bases, with 13 bases remaining between them.

The sequencing input was peripheral blood. This rearrangement joins TRBV5-1 to TRBJ1-3; D gene ambiguous. The source is a woman aged 40-49 years with COVID-19, enrolled during active disease. The CDR3 is CASSLGVGLSSGNTIYF. CDR3 DNA sequence: TGCGCCAGCAGCTTGGGAGTCGGGTTGAGCTCTGGAAACACCATATATTTT.